These 31 T cell receptor beta chains originate from one sample sequenced in a study of T cell clonality in common variable immunodeficiency. These TCRs' antigens remain unknown. Sequencing was performed with immunoSEQ multiplex PCR; in TCRdb, only in-frame clones are kept and a portion is missing. The profile covers around 2,500 clones, none occurring a single time. Findings and limits, study-wide: Reportedly, TCR beta sequences from common variable immunodeficiency showed fewer deletions and N-nucleotide insertions.

Specimen: peripheral blood mononuclear cells. These receptors were taken from a human donor with common variable immunodeficiency.

This clone ranks as medium-sized (0.01 to 0.1%). The read finishes 3 residues shy of the CDR3 end, and the germline J gene is used to complete it. The V gene is TRBV2, the J gene TRBJ2-2; D is uncertain. Trimming removed 4 bases at V and 1 base at J, with 7 bases between. The CDR3 consists of 14 residues. Germline V gene data show CDR1 as SNHLY and CDR2 as FYNNEI. Incomplete CDR3 DNA: TGTGCCAGCAGTGTAAGGCTGAACACCGGGGAG. This codes for CASSVRLNTGE. The whole CDR3 protein is CASSVRLNTGELFF.

This clone ranks as medium-sized. The CDR3 DNA, read in part, is TGCGCCAGCAGCCGACAGGATACAACTAATGAAAAA. It specifies CASSRQDTTNEK. The whole CDR3 sequence is CASSRQDTTNEKLFF. The chain has TRBV5-1 and TRBJ1-4, with D perhaps TRBD1 (6 bases). With the read ending 3 residues before the CDR3 end, the germline J gene is used to fill in that end. V was clipped by 4 bases and J by 0 bases, with 10 bases between them. Germline V gene data show CDR1 as SGHRS and CDR2 as YFSETQ. The CDR3 is made up of 15 amino acids.

This clone is labeled medium-sized. The DNA ends 3 residues before the CDR3 does, and the rest of the CDR3 is filled in from the germline J gene. V gene TRBV5-1 combines with J gene TRBJ2-2, with TRBD1 matching over 8 bases. Germline trimming cut 4 bases from V and 3 bases from J; bases unmatched to any gene: 11. The CDR3 extends over 17 amino acids. Germline CDR1 reads SGHRS; CDR2 reads YFSETQ. CDR3 region: CASSLDDRGHYTGELFF. Partial CDR3 DNA: TGCGCCAGCAGCCTTGATGACAGGGGTCATTACACCGGGGAG.

With respect to this clone: The read ends 3 residues before the CDR3 terminus; that terminus is restored from the germline J gene. The V gene is TRBV19, the J gene TRBJ1-1; D unclear. This CDR3 is built from 13 residues. Germline V CDR1 and CDR2: LNHDA, SQIVND (reference sequence). V lost 5 bases to trimming and J lost 5 bases, with 12 bases between them. Here the CDR3 reads CASSLTFSTEAFF. Incomplete CDR3 DNA: TGTGCCAGTAGTTTGACTTTTAGTACTGAA.

A note on this clone: From the germline J gene comes the end of the CDR3, since the read stops 3 residues before it. V is TRBV19 and J is TRBJ2-7; perhaps TRBD1 as D (6 bases). CDR3 length: 13 residues. V was pared by 6 bases and J by 2 bases, with 11 bases between. Germline V gives CDR1 LNHDA, CDR2 SQIVND (reference sequence). Partial CDR3 DNA: TGTGCCAGTAGGTCACAGGGAGCCTACGAG. Protein sequence: CASRSQGAYE. The CDR3 in its entirety is CASRSQGAYEQYF.

This clone was counted only a few times. The sequenced fragment ends 3 residues before the CDR3 boundary, so the rest is inferred from the germline J gene. This chain joins TRBV19 and TRBJ2-3; maybe TRBD2 (6 bases). CDR3 size: 17 residues. Germline-derived CDR1 and CDR2 are LNHDA and SQIVND (reference sequence). V shed 4 bases and J shed 0 bases, with 17 bases lying between them. CDR3 amino acids: CASSTPRLDRSTDTQYF. The CDR3 DNA, read in part, is TGTGCCAGTAGTACGCCCAGACTAGATAGAAGCACAGATACG.

As to this clone: The read terminates 3 residues ahead of where the CDR3 ends, so the germline J gene completes it. V gene TRBV7-9 combines with J gene TRBJ2-1, with D tentatively TRBD2 (5 bases). Germline CDR1 and CDR2: SEHNR and FQNEAQ (reference sequence). CDR3 length: 12 residues. The V and J ends lost 8 bases and 6 bases respectively, with 11 bases between them. CDR3 in amino acids: CASSSAGNEQFF. The CDR3 bases that were read are TGTGCCAGCTCTAGTGCGGGCAATGAG.

By frequency in the sample, this clone is medium-sized (0.01 to 0.1%). The read finishes 3 residues shy of the CDR3 end, and the germline J gene is used to complete it. The genes are TRBV2 and TRBJ1-4; 12 bases fit TRBD1. The CDR3 loop spans 14 amino acids. V dropped 8 bases and J dropped 10; count of bases not matched to a gene: 8. Germline assignment: CDR1 SNHLY and CDR2 FYNNEI. The CDR3 DNA, read in part, is TGTGCCAGCGCTGCCGGGACAGGGGGCACAAAA. Protein sequence: CASAAGTGGTK. The CDR3 in its entirety is CASAAGTGGTKLFF.

In this sample, this clone is medium-sized (0.01 to 0.1%). The read falls 3 residues short of the CDR3 end, and the missing part is taken from the germline J gene. This rearrangement joins TRBV18 to TRBJ1-6; 7 nucleotides line up with TRBD1. Germline-derived CDR1 and CDR2 are KGHSH and LQKENI. This CDR3 is built from 14 residues. The V gene end was trimmed by 4 bases and the J gene end by 6 bases; junction bases not matched to a gene: 3. Partial CDR3 DNA: TGTGCCAGCTCACAGGGGGCCGGTAATTCACCC. Its translation is CASSQGAGNSP. In full, the CDR3 reads CASSQGAGNSPLHF.

This clone is judged medium-sized. The CDR3 DNA, read in part, is TGTGCCAGTAGTCTCACGACAGCCTTCTATGGC. Translated: CASSLTTAFYG. The whole CDR3 protein reads CASSLTTAFYGYTF. The chain employs TRBV19 and TRBJ1-2; D possibly corresponds to TRBD1 (5 bases). The CDR3 extends 3 residues past the end of the read, so its final part is completed from the germline J gene. V was cut by 5 bases and J by 4 bases, with 14 bases left in between. The V gene's germline CDR1 is LNHDA and CDR2 SQIVND (reference sequence). CDR3 length: 14 amino acids.

This clone is categorized as medium-sized. CDR3 DNA, as far as it was read: TGTGCCTGGAGTGTACGAGGGGGGGCAGATACG. It is translated as CAWSVRGGADT. The complete CDR3 reads CAWSVRGGADTQYF. The chain is built from TRBV30 and TRBJ2-3; a weak D match, TRBD2 (7 bases). Read data end 3 residues before the CDR3 end; the end is taken from the germline J gene. Trimming removed 0 bases at V and 4 bases at J, with 11 bases between. In germline, CDR1 is GTSNPN, CDR2 SVGIG (reference sequence). This CDR3 contains 14 residues.

By share, this clone counts as medium-sized. The sequence runs out 3 residues before the end of the CDR3; the remainder is reconstructed from the germline J gene. The V gene is TRBV30, the J gene TRBJ2-5; a weak D match, TRBD1 (6 bases). CDR1 GTSNPN and CDR2 SVGIG come from the germline V gene (reference sequence). With 4 bases removed from V and 7 bases from J, the gap between germline ends came to 13 bases. This CDR3 is built from 12 residues. The covered CDR3 bases are TGTGCCTGGACCCACAGGGTAGGGACC. Encoded protein: CAWTHRVGT. The full-length CDR3 reads as CAWTHRVGTQYF.

This clone is classed as medium-sized. The CDR3 end lies 3 residues beyond the end of the read and is filled in from the germline J gene. The chain is built from TRBV10-1 and TRBJ1-1; D is unclear. The CDR3 contains 13 residues. CDR1 and CDR2 (germline): WNHNN, SYGVQD (reference sequence). The covered CDR3 bases are TGCGCCAGCAGTGAGTCGAGGGCGACAGAA. The encoded protein is CASSESRATE. The entire CDR3 is CASSESRATEAFF.

This clone was observed at least ten times. The sequenced CDR3 bases are TGCAGTGCTAGTCTCCGGGGGGCCATTAGGGCTAGCTATGGC. Protein: CSASLRGAIRASYG. The CDR3 in full is CSASLRGAIRASYGYTF. The V gene is TRBV20-1, the J gene TRBJ1-2; D possibly corresponds to TRBD1 (6 bases). The CDR3 extends 3 residues past the end of the read, so its final part is completed from the germline J gene. The CDR3 consists of 17 residues. Germline V gene lookup returns CDR1 DFQATT and CDR2 SNEGSKA (reference sequence). The V and J ends lost 3 bases and 4 bases respectively, with 24 bases between them.

This clone was observed many times. The read finishes 3 residues shy of the CDR3 end, and the germline J gene is used to complete it. This chain links TRBV27 with TRBJ2-7; weak D call: TRBD1 (6 bases). This CDR3 is 13 amino acids long. Germline CDR1 and CDR2: MNHEY and SMNVEV (reference sequence). V was clipped by 4 bases and J by 3 bases, with 10 bases between them. The CDR3 bases that were read are TGTGCCAGCAGTTCTACAGGGATCTACGAG. Its protein is CASSSTGIYE. The whole CDR3 sequence is CASSSTGIYEQYF.

This clone is termed medium-sized. The read ends 3 residues early relative to the CDR3; the germline J gene fills the gap. J is TRBJ1-3 and V is TRBV10-3; 7 nucleotides match TRBD1. Per the germline V gene, CDR1 is ENHRY and CDR2 is SYGVKD. Trimming removed 6 bases from V and 0 bases from J; junction bases left unmatched: 5. The CDR3 sequence is 15 residues long. CDR3 amino acids: CAIRDRPFSGNTIYF. The sequenced CDR3 bases are TGTGCCATCAGGGACAGGCCCTTCTCTGGAAACACC.

A remark on this clone: The read falls 3 residues short of the CDR3 end, and the missing part is taken from the germline J gene. The chain uses TRBV7-9 and TRBJ1-2; the D gene is possibly TRBD1 (6 bases). The CDR3 has 12 amino acids. Germline V gene data show CDR1 as SEHNR and CDR2 as FQNEAQ (reference sequence). CDR3 in amino acids: CASSLGALGYTF. CDR3 bases read: TGTGCCAGCAGCTTGGGGGCGTTAGGC.

In the case of this clone: The read is 3 residues too short to cover the CDR3 end, so that end is filled in from the germline J gene. The chain recombines TRBV7-9 with TRBJ1-2; 9 bases match TRBD1. Germline CDR1 is SEHNR and CDR2 is FQNEAQ (reference sequence). CDR3 size: 15 residues. Here the CDR3 reads CASSLSAQGARGYTF. The sequenced CDR3 bases are TGTGCCAGCAGCTTATCAGCACAGGGGGCTAGAGGC.

This clone appeared many times. The read falls 3 residues short of the CDR3 end, and the missing part is taken from the germline J gene. The V and J genes are TRBV19 and TRBJ2-1, with TRBD2 matching over 11 bases. The CDR3 contains 16 residues. V trimming: 5 bases; J trimming: 7 bases; junction bases outside the gene matches: 10. Germline V gene data show CDR1 as LNHDA and CDR2 as SQIVND (reference sequence). The CDR3 loop is CASSAGTSGGGNEQFF. The DNA read from the CDR3 is TGTGCCAGTAGTGCCGGAACTAGCGGGGGAGGAAATGAG.

This clone ranks as medium-sized (0.01 to 0.1%). The read comes to an end 3 residues before the CDR3 does, leaving the germline J gene to fill in the end. The gene calls are TRBV2 and TRBJ1-4; D ambiguous. Germline values: CDR1 SNHLY, CDR2 FYNNEI. The CDR3 length is 16 residues. V was trimmed by 5 bases and J by 4 bases, leaving 17 bases between them. The DNA read from the CDR3 is TGTGCCAGCAGTCCGCGGACTCCGGGAAATAATGAAAAA. Protein product: CASSPRTPGNNEK. The complete CDR3 sequence is CASSPRTPGNNEKLFF.

This clone was picked up a small number of times. Read data end 3 residues before the CDR3 end; the end is taken from the germline J gene. The chain joins TRBV6-1 to TRBJ1-4, with 9 bases fitting TRBD1. This CDR3 region has 15 residues. CDR1 is MNHNS and CDR2 is SASEGT in the germline V gene. The trim removed 1 base at V and 10 bases at J, leaving 7 bases unmatched. Incomplete CDR3 DNA: TGTGCCAGCAGTGAAGAGACAGGGGGTAGTGGAAAA. This codes for CASSEETGGSGK. The whole CDR3 region reads CASSEETGGSGKLFF.

By its share, this clone is medium-sized. The sequenced fragment ends 3 residues before the CDR3 boundary, so the rest is inferred from the germline J gene. The rearrangement links TRBV9 to TRBJ2-5; 7 nucleotides align to TRBD2. Per germline, CDR1 SGDLS and CDR2 YYNGEE. Trimming at V came to 0 bases and at J to 5 bases, leaving 10 bases not matched to a gene. This CDR3 is built from 16 residues. The CDR3 is CASSVGGGGVRETQYF. CDR3 DNA (partial): TGTGCCAGCAGCGTAGGCGGTGGGGGGGTCCGGGAGACC.

This clone is termed medium-sized. Coverage ceases 3 residues before the CDR3 finishes, and the germline J gene fills in the end. V is TRBV5-5 and J is TRBJ2-3; 7 nucleotides match TRBD1. The CDR3 is 15 amino acids. Trimming cost V 4 bases and J 2 bases; bases outside gene matches: 7. CDR1 and CDR2 from the germline V gene are SGHKS and YYEKEE (reference sequence). The covered CDR3 bases are TGTGCCAGCAGCCGGGACAGAATTTCCACAGATACG. Protein product: CASSRDRISTDT. The complete CDR3 sequence is CASSRDRISTDTQYF.

This clone was observed many times. The CDR3 end is not reached by the read, which stops 3 residues before it; the germline J gene fills it in. The chain has TRBV6-4 and TRBJ2-3; 10 bases match TRBD2. The CDR3 has 16 amino acids. V lost 0 bases and J lost 6; bases outside the gene matches: 6. Germline V gene sequence: CDR1 MRHNA, CDR2 SNTAGT. The CDR3 here is CASSDSSGGAADTQYF. CDR3 DNA (partial): TGTGCCAGCAGTGACTCGAGCGGGGGGGCCGCGGATACG.

This clone rates as medium-sized. The CDR3 spells CASSPRDRGLLASYEQYF. The CDR3 DNA, read in part, is TGTGCCAGCTCACCAAGGGACAGGGGGCTCCTGGCCTCCTACGAG. This sequence joins TRBV18 and TRBJ2-7; 12 bases fit TRBD1. The read terminates 3 residues ahead of where the CDR3 ends, so the germline J gene completes it. The trim removed 2 bases at V and 0 bases at J, leaving 8 bases unmatched. The CDR3 contains 18 residues. From germline, CDR1 is KGHSH and CDR2 LQKENI.

This clone was detected only a few times. The read gets to within 3 residues of the CDR3 end, and the germline J gene fills in the rest. The chain combines TRBV7-7 with TRBJ2-3, with D maybe TRBD2 (5 bases). V was trimmed by 5 bases and J by 3 bases, leaving 9 bases between them. The V gene's germline CDR1 is SSHAT and CDR2 FNYEAQ (reference sequence). The CDR3 consists of 13 residues. The CDR3 spells CASSRTQTDTQYF. The sequenced part of the CDR3 DNA is TGTGCCAGCAGCCGGACTCAAACAGATACG.

This clone has a handful of counts. The CDR3 end falls 3 residues outside the read, so it is completed with the germline J gene. V gene TRBV2 combines with J gene TRBJ1-2; D not certain. Germline lookup yields CDR1 SNHLY and CDR2 FYNNEI. The CDR3 has 11 residues. Trimming removed 9 bases from V and 1 base from J, with 6 bases in between. The CDR3 bases that were read are TGTGCCAGAACCTATAACTATGGC. This gives the protein CARTYNYG. From start to end, the CDR3 is CARTYNYGYTF.

This clone was recorded many times. Read sequence stops 3 residues before the CDR3 end, and the germline J gene provides the missing end. V gene TRBV4-2 combines with J gene TRBJ2-1; 7 bases fit TRBD1. The V gene's germline CDR1 is LGHNA and CDR2 YNFKEQ. The CDR3 contains 17 residues. The ends lost 1 base at V and 1 base at J; junction bases unmatched: 7. The CDR3 is CASSQARRTGSYNEQFF. The sequenced CDR3 bases are TGTGCCAGCAGCCAAGCCCGACGGACAGGTTCCTACAATGAG.

In this sample, this clone is medium-sized (0.01 to 0.1%). The read gets to within 3 residues of the CDR3 end, and the germline J gene fills in the rest. The V and J genes are TRBV19 and TRBJ2-7, with D uncertain. Trimming cost V 3 bases and J 2 bases, with 11 bases left between them. CDR3 length: 14 residues. Germline V gene lookup returns CDR1 LNHDA and CDR2 SQIVND (reference sequence). The part of the CDR3 DNA that was read is TGTGCCAGTAGTATCCTCAGGAAACCCTACGAG. The encoded protein is CASSILRKPYE. The entire CDR3 sequence reads CASSILRKPYEQYF.

This clone is judged medium-sized (0.01 to 0.1%). The read gets to within 3 residues of the CDR3 end, and the germline J gene fills in the rest. The V call is TRBV5-1, the J call TRBJ2-1; possibly TRBD2 for D (7 bases). Germline lookup yields CDR1 SGHRS and CDR2 YFSETQ. The CDR3 has 18 residues. V lost 3 bases to trimming and J lost 0 bases, with 19 bases between them. The CDR3 bases that were read are TGCGCCAGCAGCTCCCCTGGGGGGGGCAGGGGCTCCTACAATGAG. This sequence encodes CASSSPGGGRGSYNE. The whole CDR3 sequence reads CASSSPGGGRGSYNEQFF.

This clone is medium-sized. One junction end disagrees with the germline gene, perhaps due to a read error. The CDR3 end lies 3 residues beyond the end of the read and is filled in from the germline J gene. The chain has TRBV2 and TRBJ1-2, with 9 bases that match TRBD1. Per germline, CDR1 SNHLY and CDR2 FYNNEI. The CDR3 runs to 15 residues. The CDR3 bases that were read are TGTGCCAGCAGGGAAGACGACAGGGGGGAAGGTGGC. Translation gives CASREDDRGEGG. The full CDR3 sequence reads CASREDDRGEGGYTF.